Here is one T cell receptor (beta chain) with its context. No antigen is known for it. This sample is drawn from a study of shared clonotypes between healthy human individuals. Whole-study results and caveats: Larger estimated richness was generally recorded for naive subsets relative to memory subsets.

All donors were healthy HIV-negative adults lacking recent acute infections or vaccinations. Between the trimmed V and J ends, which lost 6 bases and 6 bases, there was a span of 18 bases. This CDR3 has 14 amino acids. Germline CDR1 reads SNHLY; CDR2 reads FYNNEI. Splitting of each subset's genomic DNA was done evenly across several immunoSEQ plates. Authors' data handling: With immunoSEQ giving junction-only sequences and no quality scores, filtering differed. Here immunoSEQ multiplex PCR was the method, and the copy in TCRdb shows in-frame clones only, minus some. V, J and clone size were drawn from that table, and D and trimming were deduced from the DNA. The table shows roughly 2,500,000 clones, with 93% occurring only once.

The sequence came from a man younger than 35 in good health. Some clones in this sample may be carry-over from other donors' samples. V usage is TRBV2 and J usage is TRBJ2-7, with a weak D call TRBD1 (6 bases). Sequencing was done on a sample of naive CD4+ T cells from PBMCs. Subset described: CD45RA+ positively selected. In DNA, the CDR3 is TGTGCCAGCAGGCCTCAGGGGTCGGTAGGCGAGCAGTACTTC. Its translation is CASRPQGSVGEQYF.